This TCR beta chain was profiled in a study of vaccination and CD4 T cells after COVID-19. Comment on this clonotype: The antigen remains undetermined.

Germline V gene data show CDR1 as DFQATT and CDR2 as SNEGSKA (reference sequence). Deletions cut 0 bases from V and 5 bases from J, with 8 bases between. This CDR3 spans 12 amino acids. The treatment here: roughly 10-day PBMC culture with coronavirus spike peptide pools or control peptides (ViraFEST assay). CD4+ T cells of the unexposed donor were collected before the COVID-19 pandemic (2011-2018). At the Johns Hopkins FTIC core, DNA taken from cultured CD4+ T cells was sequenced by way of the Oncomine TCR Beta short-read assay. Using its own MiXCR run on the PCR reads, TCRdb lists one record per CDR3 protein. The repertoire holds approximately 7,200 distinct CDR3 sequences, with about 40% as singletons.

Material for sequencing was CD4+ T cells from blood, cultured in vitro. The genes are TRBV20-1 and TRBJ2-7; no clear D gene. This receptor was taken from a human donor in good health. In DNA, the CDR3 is TGCAGTGCTAGAGATGTTGGGGACGAGCAGTACTTC. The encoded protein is CSARDVGDEQYF.